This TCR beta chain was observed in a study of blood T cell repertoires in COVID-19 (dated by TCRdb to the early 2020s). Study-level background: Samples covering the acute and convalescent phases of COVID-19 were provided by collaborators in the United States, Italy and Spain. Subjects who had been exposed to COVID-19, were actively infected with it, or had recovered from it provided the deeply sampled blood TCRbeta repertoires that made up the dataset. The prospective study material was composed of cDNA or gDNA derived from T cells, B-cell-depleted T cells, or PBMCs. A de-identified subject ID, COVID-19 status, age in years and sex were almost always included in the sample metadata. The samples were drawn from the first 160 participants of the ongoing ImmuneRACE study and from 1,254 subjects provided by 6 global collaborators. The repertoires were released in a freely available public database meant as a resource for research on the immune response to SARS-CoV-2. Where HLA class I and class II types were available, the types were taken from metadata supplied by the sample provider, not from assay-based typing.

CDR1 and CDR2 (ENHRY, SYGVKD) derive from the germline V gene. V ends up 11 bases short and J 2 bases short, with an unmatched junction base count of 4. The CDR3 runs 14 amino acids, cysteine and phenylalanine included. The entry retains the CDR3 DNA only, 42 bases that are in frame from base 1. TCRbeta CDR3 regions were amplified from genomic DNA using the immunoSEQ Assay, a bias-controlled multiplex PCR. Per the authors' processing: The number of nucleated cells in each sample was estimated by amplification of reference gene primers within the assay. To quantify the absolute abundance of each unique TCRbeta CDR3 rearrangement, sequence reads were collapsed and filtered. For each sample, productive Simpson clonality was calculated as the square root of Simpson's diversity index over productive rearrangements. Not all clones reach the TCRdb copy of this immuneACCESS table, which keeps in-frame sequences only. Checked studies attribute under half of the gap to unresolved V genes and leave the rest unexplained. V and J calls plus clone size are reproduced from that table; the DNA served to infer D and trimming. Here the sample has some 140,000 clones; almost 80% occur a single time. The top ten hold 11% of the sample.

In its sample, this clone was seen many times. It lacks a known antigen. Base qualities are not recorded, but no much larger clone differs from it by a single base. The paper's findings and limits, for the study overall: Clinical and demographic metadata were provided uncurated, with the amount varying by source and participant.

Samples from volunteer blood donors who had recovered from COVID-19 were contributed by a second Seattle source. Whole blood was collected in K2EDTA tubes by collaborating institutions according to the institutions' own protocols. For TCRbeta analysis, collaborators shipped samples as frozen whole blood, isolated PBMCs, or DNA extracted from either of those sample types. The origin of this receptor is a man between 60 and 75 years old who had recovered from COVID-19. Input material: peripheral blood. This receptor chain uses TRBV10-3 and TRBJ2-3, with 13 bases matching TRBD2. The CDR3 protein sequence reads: CASGLAGDTDTQYF. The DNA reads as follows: TGTGCCTCAGGACTAGCGGGGGACACAGATACGCAGTATTTT.